These 18 T cell receptor beta chains originate from one sample sequenced in a study of radiotherapy plus CTLA-4 blockade in lung cancer. The table came from immunoSEQ multiplex PCR; TCRdb's copy has only in-frame clones and leaves some out. The sample consists of 84,000 or so clones, about 85% of them appearing once. The input for sequencing was peripheral blood, taken from a patient treated with radiotherapy plus ipilimumab. The receptors stem from a human donor with non-small cell lung cancer that progressed on radiotherapy plus ipilimumab.

The chain carries TRBV7-2 and TRBJ2-7; a weak D match, TRBD2 (7 bases). Trimming shortened V by 5 bases and J by 5 bases, and 16 bases separated the two germline ends. Germline V gene sequence: CDR1 SGHTA, CDR2 FQGNSA. The CDR3 consists of 14 residues. In nucleotides, the CDR3 is TGTGCCAGCAGCCCCTGGGGGGGGGCGCACGAGCAGTACTTC. Its protein product is CASSPWGGAHEQYF.

The V and J genes are TRBV5-1 and TRBJ1-6; D is perhaps TRBD1 (6 bases). Trimming took off 0 bases at V and 8 bases at J, with 12 bases between the two ends. The CDR3 length is 15 residues. Germline-derived CDR1 and CDR2 are SGHRS and YFSETQ. The CDR3 reads CASSLASRGDSPLHF. The DNA for the CDR3 is TGCGCCAGCAGCTTGGCATCAAGGGGGGATTCACCCCTCCACTTT.

The V call is TRBV18, the J call TRBJ2-1, with a tentative D call TRBD2 (7 bases). The V end lost 3 bases, the J end lost 4 bases, and 13 bases lay between the germline ends. Germline CDR1 KGHSH, CDR2 LQKENI. CDR3 length equals 15 residues. For the CDR3, the DNA is TGTGCCAGCTCACCGGGCGGGGGCGGATACAATGAGCAGTTCTTC. It encodes CASSPGGGGYNEQFF.

This chain joins TRBV5-4 and TRBJ2-5; D not certain. This CDR3 is 12 amino acids long. Germline CDR1 SGHNT, CDR2 YYREEE (reference sequence). V lost 3 bases and J lost 5, with 8 bases in between. The CDR3 DNA follows: TGTGCCAGCAGCTCCGTCTATGAGACCCAGTACTTC. Amino acid sequence: CASSSVYETQYF.

The chain employs TRBV5-1 and TRBJ2-2, with D possibly being TRBD1 (5 bases). Looked up from germline, CDR1 is SGHRS and CDR2 is YFSETQ. V dropped 7 bases and J dropped 0 bases, with 13 bases sitting between them. The CDR3 contains 15 residues. The CDR3 reads CASCQIQANTGELFF. The CDR3 DNA is TGCGCCAGCTGTCAAATACAGGCGAACACCGGGGAGCTGTTTTTT.

The rearrangement uses TRBV10-3 and TRBJ1-1, with TRBD1 matching over 9 bases. The trim removed 7 bases at V and 2 bases at J, leaving 5 bases unmatched. Germline CDR1 is ENHRY and CDR2 is SYGVKD. The CDR3 is 14 residues long. The CDR3 DNA reads TGTGCCATCACCCCGGGACAGGGAAACACTGAAGCTTTCTTT. This translates into CAITPGQGNTEAFF.

This chain links TRBV11-2 with TRBJ1-5, with D possibly matching TRBD1 (5 bases). V was shortened by 1 base and J by 2 bases, with 18 bases between the two germline ends. The CDR3 has 18 residues. Germline CDR1 SGHAT, CDR2 FQNNGV. The CDR3 spells CASSLGMGRGDGNQPQHF. DNA for the CDR3: TGTGCCAGCAGCTTAGGAATGGGACGGGGAGATGGCAATCAGCCCCAGCATTTT.

J is TRBJ2-5 and V is TRBV5-1, with TRBD2 matching over 11 bases. Germline assignment: CDR1 SGHRS and CDR2 YFSETQ. The V gene end was trimmed by 0 bases and the J gene end by 5 bases; junction bases not matched to a gene: 12. This CDR3 comprises 18 residues. The CDR3 spells CASSLGTSGPLQLETQYF. Written as DNA, the CDR3 is TGCGCCAGCAGCTTGGGGACTAGCGGGCCCCTCCAACTTGAGACCCAGTACTTC. Looking up the rest from reference TRBV5-1 and TRBJ2-5 gives the full variable domain: KAGVTQTPRYLIKTRGQQVTLSCSPISGHRSVSWYQQTPGQGLQFLFEYFSETQRNKGNFPGRFSGRQFSNSRSEMNVSTLELGDSALYLCASSLGTSGPLQLETQYFGPGTRLLVL.

The chain employs TRBV7-3 and TRBJ1-1, with 10 bases aligning to TRBD1. V lost 5 bases, J lost 1 base, and 13 bases stayed unmatched. CDR1 and CDR2 (germline): SGHTA, FQGTGA. The CDR3 is 18 residues long. The CDR3 protein is CASSPRPGTGAWNTEAFF. The CDR3 bases are TGTGCCAGCAGCCCGCGTCCCGGGACAGGGGCTTGGAACACTGAAGCTTTCTTT. The full variable domain, completed using reference TRBV7-3 and TRBJ1-1, is GAGVSQTPSNKVTEKGKYVELRCDPISGHTALYWYRQSLGQGPEFLIYFQGTGAADDSGLPNDRFFAVRPEGSVSTLKIQRTERGDSAVYLCASSPRPGTGAWNTEAFFGQGTRLTVV.

The V call is TRBV7-9, the J call TRBJ1-2; the D is unclear. The CDR3 runs 12 residues. V shed 6 bases and J shed 4 bases, with 9 bases lying between them. Germline CDR1 and CDR2: SEHNR and FQNEAQ (reference sequence). CDR3 in DNA: TGTGCCAGCAGTCTAGACGGCTATGGCTACACCTTC. Residues: CASSLDGYGYTF.

The chain is built from TRBV5-6 and TRBJ2-2; D perhaps matches TRBD2 (5 bases). The CDR3 totals 16 residues. With 0 bases removed from V and 2 bases from J, the gap between germline ends came to 11 bases. Germline V gives CDR1 SGHDT, CDR2 YYEEEE. Written as DNA, the CDR3 is TGTGCCAGCAGCTTGGAGCGGCGGGTCAACACCGGGGAGCTGTTTTTT. Encoded protein: CASSLERRVNTGELFF.

V usage is TRBV6-5 and J usage is TRBJ1-2; the D is unclear. The germline V gene has CDR1 MNHEY and CDR2 SVGAGI. CDR3 length equals 12 residues. V gave up 8 bases and J gave up 3 bases, with 10 bases separating them. DNA of the CDR3: TGTGCCAGCGGGCGGTCGGACTATGGCTACACCTTC. Residues: CASGRSDYGYTF.

J is TRBJ1-5 and V is TRBV2; D may be TRBD1 (6 bases). Trimming removed 4 bases at V and 9 bases at J, with 16 bases between. Germline CDR1 and CDR2: SNHLY and FYNNEI. The CDR3 sequence is 14 residues long. The CDR3 region is CASSVGQSLRPQHF. In DNA form, the CDR3 reads TGTGCCAGCAGTGTCGGACAGTCGTTGAGGCCCCAGCATTTT.

The chain joins TRBV6-1 to TRBJ2-7; D possibly corresponds to TRBD2 (6 bases). The CDR3 has 15 amino acids. The germline V and J ends were trimmed by 7 bases and 3 bases, with 19 bases remaining between them. Germline V lookup: CDR1 MNHNS, CDR2 SASEGT. CDR3: CASTLSAGQNYEQYF. In DNA form, the CDR3 reads TGTGCCAGCACCCTCTCGGCGGGGCAGAACTACGAGCAGTACTTC.

The genes are TRBV5-1 and TRBJ2-5; 9 bases map to TRBD2. Losses at the gene ends were 6 bases for V and 3 bases for J; bases not matched to a gene: 3. In germline, CDR1 is SGHRS, CDR2 YFSETQ. The CDR3 sequence is 13 residues long. CDR3 sequence: CASIGLAKETQYF. The CDR3 nucleotides are TGCGCCAGCATCGGACTAGCGAAAGAGACCCAGTACTTC.

This chain connects TRBV19 to TRBJ1-2; TRBD1 matches 9 bases. The CDR3 loop spans 16 amino acids. V gave up 5 bases and J gave up 2 bases; unmatched junction bases: 9. In germline, CDR1 is LNHDA, CDR2 SQIVND (reference sequence). As DNA, the CDR3 is TGTGCCAGTAGTCCGGGGGGGACAGGGACCAACTATGGCTACACCTTC. Translated, it gives CASSPGGTGTNYGYTF.

The rearrangement uses TRBV19 and TRBJ1-5; D possibly corresponds to TRBD1 (5 bases). V was cut by 6 bases and J by 0 bases, with 12 bases left in between. The CDR3 contains 15 residues. Germline-derived CDR1 and CDR2 are LNHDA and SQIVND (reference sequence). DNA of the CDR3: TGTGCCAGTAGGTCGGAGGGGCCTAGCAATCAGCCCCAGCATTTT. It codes for CASRSEGPSNQPQHF.

The chain is built from TRBV27 and TRBJ1-4, with 8 positions matching TRBD1. Germline values: CDR1 MNHEY, CDR2 SMNVEV (reference sequence). The J segment lost 6 bases and the V segment lost 4 bases, leaving 4 bases of the junction unmatched. The CDR3 length is 14 residues. The CDR3 reads CASSSRQGHEKLFF. The CDR3 DNA is TGTGCCAGCAGTTCCCGACAGGGGCATGAAAAACTGTTTTTT.